Listed here are 8 T cell receptor beta chains from one sample, sequenced in a study of blood T cells in healthy people across ages. Alongside a J-beta primer mix, a sample-barcoded 5' primer served in a second PCR lasting roughly 7 to 11 cycles. TCRdb re-derived calls from the 5' RACE reads in MiXCR, one entry per CDR3 protein. The sample includes approximately 2,000,000 distinct CDR3 sequences, roughly two fifths of them seen just once. Sequencing was done on a sample of blood. These receptors were taken from a human donor in good health.

This clonotype has more than one count but fewer than ten. This chain connects TRBV28 to TRBJ1-2, with D hard to call. The CDR3 is made up of 13 amino acids. CDR1 MDHEN and CDR2 SYDVKM come from the germline V gene. Between the trimmed V and J ends, which lost 7 bases and 3 bases, there was a span of 12 bases. The CDR3 DNA sequence: TGTGCCAGCACCCCGGGCGGGGACTATGGCTACACCTTC. It translates to CASTPGGDYGYTF.

The V call is TRBV5-1, the J call TRBJ2-7, with 7 bases that match TRBD1. V trimming: 1 base; J trimming: 3 bases; junction bases outside the gene matches: 10. This CDR3 spans 16 amino acids. The V gene's germline CDR1 is SGHRS and CDR2 YFSETQ. The CDR3 nucleotides are TGCGCCAGCAGCTTGCGATCAGGGGGTGCAGTCTACGAGCAGTACTTC. It translates to CASSLRSGGAVYEQYF.

V is TRBV20-1 and J is TRBJ2-5; TRBD2 aligns across 10 bases. CDR1 is DFQATT, CDR2 SNEGSKA, per germline (reference sequence). V dropped 0 bases and J dropped 5; count of bases not matched to a gene: 6. This CDR3 has 15 amino acids. CDR3 amino acids: CSARDQRGGWETQYF. CDR3 nucleotides: TGCAGTGCTAGAGATCAGCGGGGGGGCTGGGAGACCCAGTACTTC.

This clonotype showed up just a few times. The V and J genes are TRBV20-1 and TRBJ2-7; unclear D gene. This CDR3 comprises 12 residues. CDR1 DFQATT and CDR2 SNEGSKA come from the germline V gene (reference sequence). The V end was cut by 0 bases, the J end by 6 bases, with 9 bases between. In DNA, the CDR3 is TGCAGTGCTAGAGATCCCCTGGGCGAGCAGTACTTC. Protein sequence: CSARDPLGEQYF.

The chain links TRBV7-2 to TRBJ2-5; 8 bases are a match to TRBD2. The junction had 9 bases not matched to a gene; V was cut back by 2 bases and J by 1 base. Germline V gives CDR1 SGHTA, CDR2 FQGNSA. This CDR3 region has 17 residues. This CDR3 reads CASSLWSLGTSQETQYF. The CDR3 region has the DNA TGTGCCAGCAGCTTATGGAGCCTCGGGACTAGCCAAGAGACCCAGTACTTC.

The DNA for the CDR3 is TGTGCCAGCAGTGAGGTGGCTAGCGGGGGGGCCTACAATGAGCAGTTCTTC. It yields the protein CASSEVASGGAYNEQFF. The gene calls are TRBV2 and TRBJ2-1; 12 bases match TRBD2. V dropped 3 bases and J dropped 2; count of bases not matched to a gene: 5. This CDR3 has 17 residues. Per the germline V gene, CDR1 is SNHLY and CDR2 is FYNNEI.

The chain recombines TRBV5-6 with TRBJ1-2, with D tentatively TRBD1 (5 bases). This CDR3 region has 14 residues. The V gene lost 4 bases and the J gene lost 4 bases, with 14 bases spanning the gap. CDR1 SGHDT and CDR2 YYEEEE come from the germline V gene. The CDR3 DNA follows: TGTGCCAGCAGCCCGAGGGGCAGATTCTATGGCTACACCTTC. Translating it yields CASSPRGRFYGYTF.

V and J are TRBV12-3 or TRBV12-4 and TRBJ2-7; no firm D call. This CDR3 has 14 amino acids. Trimming left V 7 bases short and J 3 bases short, with 16 bases between. CDR3 protein: CASTPTGGIYEQYF. The CDR3 bases are TGTGCCAGCACCCCGACGGGCGGCATCTACGAGCAGTACTTC.